Listed below are T cell receptor beta chains from one sample, sequenced in a study of cytomegalovirus exposure and HLA in healthy donors. Sequencing used immunoSEQ multiplex PCR; TCRdb keeps in-frame clones, though not all of them. In the table there are about 93,000 clones, around 81% of which are singletons. Sequenced input: PBMCs. The receptor source for this set is a young man in good health and CMV-seronegative. CDR3s include the opening cysteine and the closing phenylalanine or tryptophan. A D gene is named only where the DNA matches it firmly. Size is omitted from some rows. Given values are once, few, many or a class for expanded clones.

J gene	V gene	D gene	CDR3 length	clone size	CDR3 DNA	CDR3 protein
TRBJ2-1	TRBV13	.	12	few	TGTGCCAGCAGCTTAGCTGCCGGGGAGGCGTTCTTC	CASSLAAGEAFF
TRBJ2-3	TRBV27	TRBD1	14	.	TGTGCCAGCACCCGGGACAGAGCAACAGATACGCAGTATTTT	CASTRDRATDTQYF
TRBJ2-1	TRBV29-1	TRBD2	14	.	TGCAGCGTTGGGACTAGCGGGAGGTTCTATGAGCAGTTCTTC	CSVGTSGRFYEQFF
TRBJ2-7	TRBV2	.	12	many	TGTGCCCTCCAGGGGAGCTCCTACGAGCAGTACTTC	CALQGSSYEQYF
TRBJ1-1	TRBV14	.	14	.	TGTGCCAGCAGCCAACAAGGACTGATGGCTGAAGCTTTCTTT	CASSQQGLMAEAFF
TRBJ2-2	TRBV21-1	.	17	.	TGTGCCAGCAGCATGGGGCGACAGGGGGCGAACACCGGGGAGCTGTTTTTT	CASSMGRQGANTGELFF
TRBJ1-2	TRBV2	.	12	.	TGTGCCAGCAGTGATTCGGGCTATGGCTACACCTTC	CASSDSGYGYTF
TRBJ2-7	TRBV19	TRBD1	15	.	TGTGCCAGTAGTATAGGAGGGGGCCTACTCTACGAGCAGTACTTC	CASSIGGGLLYEQYF
TRBJ1-2	TRBV10-3	.	15	.	TGTGCCATCAGTGAGGGCAGGGGTGCTCGGGGAGGCTACACCTTC	CAISEGRGARGGYTF
TRBJ2-1	TRBV29-1	TRBD2	13	.	TGCAGCGAACTCCTGGCAGCGGGGGGTGAGCAGTTCTTC	CSELLAAGGEQFF
TRBJ2-3	TRBV9	.	17	.	TGTGCCAGCAGCGTAAGGTCGAGGGGGTATGGCACAGATACGCAGTATTTT	CASSVRSRGYGTDTQYF
TRBJ1-5	TRBV29-1	.	12	few	TGCAGCGCCCTAATCGGGACAAGGCTTCAGCATTTT	CSALIGTRLQHF
TRBJ1-5	TRBV7-9	.	14	.	TGTGCCAGCAGCCGGGGGGCACCTAATCAGCCCCAGCATTTT	CASSRGAPNQPQHF
TRBJ2-1	TRBV18	TRBD1	13	.	TGTGCCAGCTCCTCGGGACAGGACAATGAGCAGTTCTTC	CASSSGQDNEQFF
TRBJ2-3	TRBV4-3	.	15	few	TGCGCCAGCAGCCCGGGACAAGGGAATTTCGATACGCAGTATTTT	CASSPGQGNFDTQYF
TRBJ2-2	TRBV5-6	.	15	.	TGTGCCAGCAGCTTGATCCGGGGAAACACCGGGGAGCTGTTTTTT	CASSLIRGNTGELFF
TRBJ2-3	TRBV2	.	11	.	TGTGCCAGCAGCTATACAGATACGCAGTATTTT	CASSYTDTQYF
TRBJ1-6	TRBV6-5	TRBD1	15	.	TGTGCCAGCAGCTGGACAGGGGGGTATAATTCACCCCTCCACTTT	CASSWTGGYNSPLHF
TRBJ2-5	TRBV6-6	TRBD1	15	.	TGTGCCAGCAGTTCCGGACAGGGGCTGGGGGAGACCCAGTACTTC	CASSSGQGLGETQYF
TRBJ1-2	TRBV4-1	.	15	.	TGCGCCAGCAGCCACAAACAGGGAGCTAACTATGGCTACACCTTC	CASSHKQGANYGYTF
TRBJ1-1	TRBV19	.	12	few	TGTGCCAGTAGGGGGGGGCACACTGAAGCTTTCTTT	CASRGGHTEAFF
TRBJ1-2	TRBV4-3	TRBD1	16	.	TGCGCCAGCAGCCAATATACCACCGGGACAGACTATGGCTACACCTTC	CASSQYTTGTDYGYTF
TRBJ1-2	TRBV27	TRBD1	14	.	TGTGCCAGCAGAAGGACAGGGGCCGGTAATGGCTACACCTTC	CASRRTGAGNGYTF
TRBJ2-7	TRBV5-1	TRBD1	17	.	TGCGCCAGCAGCGCTTCAACAGGGGGAGGTGTGGGGTACGAGCAGTACTTC	CASSASTGGGVGYEQYF
TRBJ1-1	TRBV18	.	18	.	TGTGCCAGCTCATCCTTGGGAACGACCCAGGGTGTGAACACTGAAGCTTTCTTT	CASSSLGTTQGVNTEAFF
TRBJ1-1	TRBV5-1	TRBD1	16	.	TGCGCCAGCAACATAGAATCAACAGGGGTAGACACTGAAGCTTTCTTT	CASNIESTGVDTEAFF
TRBJ2-5	TRBV4-1	.	15	.	TGCGCCAGCAGCCAAGACGGTCTTGCCGGTGAGACCCAGTACTTC	CASSQDGLAGETQYF
TRBJ2-3	TRBV29-1	TRBD2	15	.	TGCAGCGTTCTTAGACTAGCGGCTAGCACAGATACGCAGTATTTT	CSVLRLAASTDTQYF
TRBJ1-4	TRBV7-9	.	15	once	TGTGCCAGCAGCCGGGACAAACAAGTAGGGGAAAAACTGTTTTTT	CASSRDKQVGEKLFF
TRBJ2-1	TRBV19	TRBD1	17	.	TGTGCCAGTAGTATGATTACCGACAGGGCTTACTACAATGAGCAGTTCTTC	CASSMITDRAYYNEQFF
TRBJ2-5	TRBV6-6	.	13	.	TGTGCCAGCAGTTACTCCAGCCAAGAGACCCAGTACTTC	CASSYSSQETQYF
TRBJ2-4	TRBV7-6	TRBD1	16	.	TGTGCCAGCAGCTTAGGGACAGGGTTGATTGGAAACATTCAGTACTTC	CASSLGTGLIGNIQYF